The next 17 T cell receptor beta chains were all read from a single sample in a study of T cell repertoires in cytomegalovirus infection. Their antigens remain unidentified. TCRdb analysed the reads with MiXCR anew, one entry per CDR3 protein. The table has about 110,000 distinct CDR3 sequences, 25% to 30% seen once; the top ten hold about 81%. Sequenced here: CD8+ T cells from cultured PBMCs, sampled from culture after CMV antigen stimulation. The source is a human donor in good health (CMV status not recorded). Some clones in this sample may be carry-over from other donors' samples.

This clonotype turned up a few times. This chain joins TRBV7-6 and TRBJ2-3; D is perhaps TRBD1 or TRBD2 (6 bases each). The V gene's germline CDR1 is SGHVS and CDR2 FNYEAQ. Trimming took 4 bases from V and 2 from J, leaving 10 bases between them. The CDR3 totals 14 residues. The CDR3 protein is CASSSGAPTDTQYF. CDR3 DNA: TGTGCCAGCAGCTCGGGGGCCCCCACAGATACGCAGTATTTT.

V and J are TRBV11-2 and TRBJ2-6, with D perhaps given as TRBD1 or TRBD2 (5 bases each). The V gene's germline CDR1 is SGHAT and CDR2 FQNNGV. V lost 6 bases and J 4 bases, leaving 13 bases between the germline ends. This CDR3 region has 15 residues. CDR3 protein: CASRQGESGANVLTF. The CDR3, as DNA: TGTGCCAGCAGACAAGGGGAGTCAGGGGCCAACGTCCTGACTTTC.

This clonotype appeared a single time. The rearrangement uses TRBV9 and TRBJ1-3; unclear D gene. The CDR3 has 16 residues. With 0 bases removed from V and 0 bases from J, the gap between germline ends came to 10 bases. CDR1 SGDLS and CDR2 YYNGEE come from the germline V gene. As DNA, the CDR3 is TGTGCCAGCAGCGTAGAGGGCTGGTCCTCTGGAAACACCATATATTTT. This encodes CASSVEGWSSGNTIYF.

This clonotype was seen many times. The chain links TRBV6-1 to TRBJ2-5, with D uncertain. From germline, CDR1 is MNHNS and CDR2 SASEGT. The V and J ends lost 2 bases and 2 bases respectively, with 12 bases between them. The CDR3 runs 15 residues. The CDR3 loop is CASSEFPRSQETQYF. The DNA for the CDR3 is TGTGCCAGCAGTGAATTCCCGAGGAGTCAAGAGACCCAGTACTTC.

For this clonotype: The CDR3 end shows no conserved phenylalanine or tryptophan, and so a read error is likely. The chain recombines TRBV5-4 with TRBJ2-5; 13 nucleotides agree with TRBD2. Trimming cost V 0 bases and J 5 bases; bases outside gene matches: 7. Germline V CDR1 and CDR2: SGHNT, YYREEE (reference sequence). This CDR3 region has 17 residues. CDR3 loop: CASSLVGLAGDRETQYC. DNA for the CDR3: TGTGCCAGCAGCTTGGTTGGACTAGCGGGGGATCGGGAGACCCAGTACTGC.

This clonotype was counted between two and nine times. The chain has TRBV2 and TRBJ1-4; TRBD1 aligns across 8 bases. After removal of 7 bases from V and 8 bases from J, the junction contained 12 bases not matched to a gene. The germline V gene encodes CDR1 SNHLY and CDR2 FYNNEI. This CDR3 spans 15 amino acids. CDR3 residues: CASTSLTGVREKLFF. In DNA form, the CDR3 reads TGTGCCAGCACCTCTCTGACAGGGGTACGCGAAAAACTGTTTTTT.

This chain connects TRBV6-8 to TRBJ2-3; D uncertain. Germline V CDR1 and CDR2: MNHGY, SAAAGT. The CDR3 sequence is 12 residues long. V lost 5 bases and J 4 bases, leaving 7 bases between the germline ends. The CDR3 spells CASSAMADTQYF. CDR3 bases: TGTGCCAGCAGTGCAATGGCAGATACGCAGTATTTT.

The J gene is TRBJ2-1, the V gene TRBV6-5; tentative D call: TRBD2 (7 bases). V shed 5 bases and J shed 4 bases, with 12 bases lying between them. CDR3 length equals 14 residues. CDR1 is MNHEY, CDR2 SVGAGI, per germline. This CDR3 is CASSKGGEYNEQFF. In nucleotides, the CDR3 is TGTGCCAGCAGTAAAGGGGGGGAGTACAATGAGCAGTTCTTC.

This clonotype appeared a few times. The rearrangement joins TRBV12-3 or TRBV12-4 to TRBJ1-1; D is perhaps TRBD1 (5 bases). This CDR3 region has 11 residues. The V gene lost 3 bases and the J gene lost 8 bases, with 7 bases spanning the gap. The CDR3 spells CASSFGAEAFF. The DNA for the CDR3 is TGTGCCAGCAGTTTTGGGGCCGAAGCTTTCTTT.

The chain is built from TRBV20-1 and TRBJ2-7; 7 positions match TRBD2. J was trimmed by 2 bases and V by 0 bases; bases with no gene match: 4. CDR1 and CDR2 (germline): DFQATT, SNEGSKA (reference sequence). The CDR3 contains 14 residues. The CDR3 DNA reads as TGCAGTGCTAGAGATCTAAGCGGGGCCTACGAGCAGTACTTC. Its translation: CSARDLSGAYEQYF.

The V call is TRBV7-2, the J call TRBJ1-5, with D uncertain. Germline CDR1 reads SGHTA; CDR2 reads FQGNSA. The CDR3 consists of 14 residues. V gave up 6 bases and J gave up 0 bases, with 9 bases separating them. The CDR3 region is CASSFGYSNQPQHF. In DNA, the CDR3 is TGTGCCAGCAGTTTTGGTTATAGCAATCAGCCCCAGCATTTT.

This clonotype appeared a few times. The J gene is TRBJ1-1, the V gene TRBV20-1; no clear D. There are 13 residues in the CDR3. Per the germline V gene, CDR1 is DFQATT and CDR2 is SNEGSKA (reference sequence). Between the trimmed V and J ends, which lost 0 bases and 1 base, there was a span of 6 bases. The CDR3 loop is CSAREVGNTEAFF. As DNA, the CDR3 is TGCAGTGCTAGAGAGGTGGGGAACACTGAAGCTTTCTTT.

This clonotype was seen a handful of times. V usage is TRBV6-2 or TRBV6-3 and J usage is TRBJ2-7; D is unresolved. Trimming stripped 2 bases from V and 3 bases from J, with 11 bases between. CDR3 length equals 14 residues. Germline V gene data show CDR1 as MNHEY and CDR2 as SVGEGT. The chain's CDR3 is CASSYVSAVYEQYF. The CDR3 bases are TGTGCCAGCAGTTACGTATCTGCGGTCTACGAGCAGTACTTC.

This clonotype has at least ten counts. V and J are TRBV7-2 and TRBJ2-1; 14 bases map to TRBD2. The length of the CDR3 is 16 residues. V dropped 5 bases and J dropped 8; count of bases not matched to a gene: 8. Germline CDR1 is SGHTA and CDR2 is FQGNSA. CDR3 DNA sequence: TGTGCCAGCAGCCCGTTTCCGGGACTAGCGGGGGATGAGCAGTTCTTC. Translated: CASSPFPGLAGDEQFF. The whole variable domain, remainder taken from reference TRBV7-2 and TRBJ2-1, is GAGVSQSPSNKVTEKGKDVELRCDPISGHTALYWYRQSLGQGLEFLIYFQGNSAPDKSGLPSDRFSAERTGGSVSTLTIQRTQQEDSAVYLCASSPFPGLAGDEQFFGPGTRLTVL.

This clonotype was seen a few times. The chain recombines TRBV7-9 with TRBJ2-4, with TRBD2 matching 10 bases. J gave up 3 bases and V 7 bases, and 9 bases lay outside the gene matches. The CDR3 loop spans 16 amino acids. CDR1 is SEHNR and CDR2 is FQNEAQ in the germline V gene (reference sequence). The DNA of the CDR3 is TGTGCCAGCACCATACTAGCGGGGCCACACAAAAACATTCAGTACTTC. Protein product: CASTILAGPHKNIQYF.

The V gene is TRBV19, the J gene TRBJ2-7, with a weak D call TRBD1 (5 bases). The CDR3 spans 14 residues. Trimming shortened V by 2 bases and J by 3 bases, and 11 bases separated the two germline ends. In germline, CDR1 is LNHDA, CDR2 SQIVND (reference sequence). CDR3 residues: CASSIQGENYEQYF. CDR3 bases: TGTGCCAGTAGTATACAGGGCGAAAACTACGAGCAGTACTTC.

The V and J genes are TRBV7-2 and TRBJ2-3; tentatively, D is TRBD1 or TRBD2 (6 bases each). CDR3 length: 14 amino acids. V was trimmed by 2 bases and J by 5 bases, leaving 11 bases between them. Germline loops: CDR1 SGHTA, CDR2 FQGNSA. DNA for the CDR3: TGTGCCAGCAGCTTATTGGGGGGCATAGATACGCAGTATTTT. The encoded protein is CASSLLGGIDTQYF.